This TCR beta chain was captured by sequencing in a study of beta chain features in type 1 diabetes. Notes on the study in general: Shortening that was moderate but significant affected the TCRB CDR3s of Type 1 diabetes patients in all four CD4+ subsets.

V lost 0 bases and J lost 8, with 13 bases in between. The V gene's germline CDR1 is MGHRA and CDR2 YSYEKL. This CDR3 is 14 amino acids long. Investigators reverse transcribed all isolated RNA, so they sequenced expressed TCRB transcripts. Assay: immunoSEQ multiplex PCR; the TCRdb copy retains only in-frame clones and omits some. The top ten clones hold around 0.016% of a sample with about 300,000 clones, less than 15% of them seen once. This clone has just a few counts. What it recognizes is unknown. Sequencing used naive CD4+ T cells from blood. The genes are TRBV4-1 and TRBJ1-2, with D tentatively TRBD1 (6 bases). This sequence was found in a woman younger than 30 with type 1 diabetes. This CDR3 reads CASSQEAGVWGYTF. As DNA, the CDR3 is TGCGCCAGCAGCCAAGAGGCAGGGGTATGGGGCTACACCTTC.